This T cell receptor beta chain emerged from a study of identical twins. Broader study findings: Where beta out-of-frame sequences were concerned, excess twin sharing was weaker. Alpha sequences that were out-of-frame and twin-shared showed an excess of low generation probability.

This clonotype was seen many times. The antigen remains undetermined. One entry per CDR3 protein results from TCRdb running MiXCR on the 5' RACE reads. The table lists about 660,000 distinct CDR3 sequences, over 8.5% of them singletons. Germline CDR1 and CDR2: SQVTM and ANQGSEA. CDR3 size: 13 residues. V was shortened by 7 bases and J by 1 base, with 12 bases between the two germline ends. The same sample was also studied in work on yellow fever vaccine responses in identical twins.

The chain carries TRBV29-1 and TRBJ2-3; no reliable D call. The sample consisted of PBMCs. The sequence derives from a woman under 30 in good health. The CDR3 DNA reads TGCAGCGCGAGGTTGGTGCGCACAGATACGCAGTATTTT. It codes for CSARLVRTDTQYF.